Listed below are T cell receptor beta chains from one sample, sequenced in a study of T cells in Graves' hyperthyroidism and ophthalmopathy. TCRdb used MiXCR to reprocess the multiplex PCR reads, holding one entry per CDR3 protein. This sample has some 550,000 distinct CDR3 sequences, with roughly a sixth found just once. The sequencing input was blood. These receptors were taken from a woman in her thirties or forties with Graves' ophthalmopathy. Each CDR3 is given with its conserved first and last residue. The D gene is left open where the match is weak. The size entry is marked missing in some rows and otherwise reads once, few, many or a size class.

v_gene	abundance	d_gene	j_gene	CDR3aa	CDR3nt
TRBV30	many	.	TRBJ2-5	CAWSAGAGQETQYF	TGTGCCTGGAGTGCCGGGGCGGGCCAAGAGACCCAGTACTTC
TRBV20-1	few	.	TRBJ2-3	CSARTTSSTDTQYF	TGCAGTGCTAGAACTACATCTAGCACAGATACGCAGTATTTT
TRBV11-2	few	.	TRBJ1-2	CASSLDLRAGAVGYTF	TGTGCCAGCAGCTTAGATCTTCGGGCAGGGGCAGTTGGCTACACCTTC
TRBV29-1	.	TRBD2	TRBJ2-2	CSVEDTGGNTGELFF	TGCAGCGTTGAGGATACGGGAGGGAACACCGGGGAGCTGTTTTTT
TRBV2	many	TRBD1	TRBJ1-6	CASSILRQGGNSPLHF	TGTGCCAGCAGTATCCTTCGACAGGGGGGCAATTCACCCCTCCACTTT
TRBV30	many	.	TRBJ1-2	CAWSLQKNYGYTF	TGTGCCTGGAGTTTACAGAAGAACTATGGCTACACCTTC
TRBV7-9	.	.	TRBJ2-2	CASSSRGGTETNTGELFF	TGTGCCAGCAGCTCACGGGGGGGGACAGAAACAAACACCGGGGAGCTGTTTTTT
TRBV29-1	many	TRBD2	TRBJ2-1	CSVESGTSAYNEQFF	TGCAGCGTCGAGAGCGGGACTAGCGCCTACAATGAGCAGTTCTTC
TRBV19	few	.	TRBJ1-1	CASSTNGELGTNTEAFF	TGTGCCAGTAGTACCAATGGGGAGTTGGGCACGAACACTGAAGCTTTCTTT
TRBV27	many	TRBD1	TRBJ2-1	CASSLRDSLYNEQFF	TGTGCCAGCAGCCTCCGGGACAGTCTCTACAATGAGCAGTTCTTC
TRBV27	.	.	TRBJ2-6	CASSLYVGAGANVLTF	TGTGCCAGCAGTTTATACGTGGGGGCTGGGGCCAACGTCCTGACTTTC
TRBV11-2	many	.	TRBJ2-1	CASSFGYNEQFF	TGTGCCAGCAGCTTTGGGTACAATGAGCAGTTCTTC
TRBV28	many	.	TRBJ2-3	CASTLEGFSTDTQYF	TGTGCCAGCACTCTGGAGGGTTTTAGCACAGATACGCAGTATTTT
TRBV20-1	many	TRBD2	TRBJ2-7	CSARDRGGGRASEQYF	TGCAGTGCTAGAGATAGGGGTGGCGGGAGGGCCTCCGAGCAGTACTTC
TRBV20-1	many	TRBD2	TRBJ2-3	CSASSPGTSGNTDTQYF	TGCAGTGCTAGCTCTCCTGGTACTAGCGGGAACACAGATACGCAGTATTTT
TRBV19	.	TRBD1	TRBJ1-1	CASSGGQGSLNTEAFF	TGTGCCAGTAGTGGAGGACAGGGTAGCCTGAACACTGAAGCTTTCTTT
TRBV7-9	many	.	TRBJ2-5	CASSLLGIQETQYF	TGTGCCAGCAGCTTATTGGGGATCCAAGAGACCCAGTACTTC
TRBV3-1	many	.	TRBJ2-5	CASSHPGLWYQETQYF	TGTGCCAGCAGCCATCCGGGACTTTGGTACCAAGAGACCCAGTACTTC
TRBV4-2	.	.	TRBJ2-1	CASSREGRGPYNEQFF	TGTGCCAGCAGCCGGGAGGGCAGGGGGCCCTACAATGAGCAGTTCTTC
TRBV20-1	.	TRBD1	TRBJ2-7	CSARGDRDLRVGEQYF	TGCAGTGCTCGAGGGGACAGGGACCTCCGAGTGGGAGAGCAGTACTTC
TRBV24-1	few	.	TRBJ1-2	CATSGGVGYTF	TGTGCCACCAGTGGAGGGGTTGGCTACACCTTC
TRBV7-8	many	.	TRBJ1-1	CASSPQGGLSEAFF	TGTGCCAGCAGCCCACAGGGCGGTCTTTCTGAAGCTTTCTTT
TRBV7-2	many	.	TRBJ2-3	CASSRGLSVLDTDTQYF	TGTGCCAGCAGCAGAGGCCTCTCGGTTTTGGACACAGATACGCAGTATTTT
TRBV6-1	.	TRBD1	TRBJ1-2	CASSKPRTGGDYGYTF	TGTGCCAGCAGTAAACCGAGGACAGGGGGGGACTATGGCTACACCTTC
TRBV30	many	.	TRBJ1-6	CAGTTGASNSPLHF	TGTGCCGGGACTACGGGGGCTAGTAATTCACCCCTCCACTTT
TRBV7-9	.	TRBD2	TRBJ2-2	CASSTGDYGNGELFF	TGTGCCAGCAGCACCGGGGACTACGGGAACGGGGAGCTGTTTTTT
TRBV5-6	few	.	TRBJ2-1	CASSLFYPNEQFF	TGTGCCAGCAGCTTGTTCTACCCCAATGAGCAGTTCTTC
TRBV20-1	many	TRBD2	TRBJ2-5	CSAGGWTSGRIGETQYF	TGCAGTGCCGGAGGGTGGACTAGCGGGAGAATCGGGGAGACCCAGTACTTC
TRBV15	.	.	TRBJ1-2	CATSRSRDTYRYGYTF	TGTGCCACCAGCAGATCACGAGACACATATCGTTATGGCTACACCTTC
TRBV4-1	few	.	TRBJ2-7	CASSQDPPGRDYEQYF	TGCGCCAGCAGCCAAGATCCCCCGGGACGGGACTACGAGCAGTACTTC
TRBV28	few	.	TRBJ1-4	CASSTGTATNEKLFF	TGTGCCAGCAGTACCGGGACCGCCACTAATGAAAAACTGTTTTTT
TRBV6-1	.	.	TRBJ1-1	CASSVVPKGFAEAFF	TGTGCCAGCAGTGTGGTCCCGAAGGGGTTCGCTGAAGCTTTCTTT
TRBV7-9	many	TRBD2	TRBJ2-5	CASSWGTSGGQETQYF	TGTGCCAGCAGCTGGGGGACTAGCGGGGGGCAAGAGACCCAGTACTTC
TRBV11-2	few	TRBD2	TRBJ2-5	CASSLGLAGIQETRYF	TGTGCCAGCAGCTTAGGACTAGCGGGTATCCAAGAGACCCGGTACTTC
TRBV5-1	many	TRBD1	TRBJ2-1	CASSSRRGSHNEQFF	TGCGCCAGCAGCTCGCGCAGGGGGTCTCACAATGAGCAGTTCTTC
TRBV7-2	many	TRBD2	TRBJ2-7	CASRQIPWGSGAYEQYF	TGTGCCAGCAGACAAATCCCCTGGGGTAGCGGGGCTTACGAGCAGTACTTC
TRBV12-3/TRBV12-4	many	.	TRBJ1-4	CASSGRSNEKLFF	TGTGCCAGCAGTGGACGTAGCAATGAAAAACTGTTTTTT
TRBV12-3/TRBV12-4	many	TRBD1	TRBJ2-5	CASSFDRGEETQYF	TGTGCCAGCAGTTTCGACAGGGGAGAAGAGACCCAGTACTTC
TRBV20-1	.	.	TRBJ2-1	CSARDRGGRSYNEQFF	TGCAGTGCTAGAGATCGAGGGGGACGCTCCTACAATGAGCAGTTCTTC
TRBV5-1	many	.	TRBJ2-7	CASSLGGGATSSYEQYF	TGCGCCAGCAGCTTGGGTGGGGGTGCTACCTCTTCCTACGAGCAGTACTTC
TRBV28	few	.	TRBJ1-6	CASLKHNNSPLHF	TGTGCCAGCTTGAAGCATAATAATTCACCCCTCCACTTT
TRBV5-6	.	.	TRBJ1-5	CASSLIRNSNQPQHF	TGTGCCAGCAGCTTGATCCGAAATAGCAATCAGCCCCAGCATTTT